This T cell receptor beta chain was captured by sequencing in a study of technical replicates of blood from a handful of donors. The assay was immunoSEQ multiplex PCR, and TCRdb's table has in-frame clones only and misses some. The data show around 50,000 clones, 95% to 97% seen once. CDR1 and CDR2 from the germline V gene are SGHVS and FNYEAQ. V shed 4 bases, J shed 4 bases, and the junction held 11 bases outside the gene matches. CDR3 size: 16 residues. The V and J genes are TRBV7-6 and TRBJ2-5; 8 nucleotides align to TRBD1. The receptor was derived from a human donor in good health. Specimen: T cells isolated from PBMCs. CDR3 protein: CASSYHRGMDGETQYF. CDR3 in DNA: TGTGCCAGCAGCTACCACAGGGGGATGGATGGAGAGACCCAGTACTTC.